The next 28 T cell receptor beta chains were all read from a single sample in a study of T-cell memory formation after mild COVID-19. Each CDR3 protein gets one entry after TCRdb re-called the 5' RACE reads with MiXCR. The sample includes more than 250,000 distinct CDR3 sequences, 16% seen only once; the top ten take around 23%. Sequencing was carried out using PBMCs or a T cell subset sorted from them (not recorded which). These receptors all come from a man younger than 30 who had mild COVID-19 (a few samples of this study predate the infection). Cell type and time point are not known.

As to this clonotype: The junction shows a germline mismatch at one end, possibly a read error. The genes are TRBV7-2 and TRBJ2-1, with 11 bases matching TRBD2. The CDR3 is 15 amino acids. The germline CDR1 and CDR2 sequences are SGHTA and FQGNSA. The CDR3 loop is CASRLAGGPHNEQFF. CDR3 coding DNA: TGTGCCAGCAGGTTAGCGGGGGGGCCCCACAATGAGCAGTTCTTC.

This clonotype was picked up many times. The rearrangement joins TRBV12-3 or TRBV12-4 to TRBJ2-3, with no clear D. With 4 bases removed from V and 0 bases from J, the gap between germline ends came to 11 bases. There are 15 residues in the CDR3. CDR3 region: CASSSSLPSTDTQYF. The CDR3 coding sequence is TGTGCCAGCAGTTCGTCTTTACCTAGCACAGATACGCAGTATTTT.

This clonotype was seen ten or more times. The J gene is TRBJ2-5, the V gene TRBV6-5, with 7 bases that match TRBD2. The CDR3 is made up of 14 amino acids. Germline lookup yields CDR1 MNHEY and CDR2 SVGAGI. V lost 5 bases, J lost 1 base, and 4 bases stayed unmatched. Here the CDR3 DNA reads TGTGCCAGCAGTCAGTCTAGCGGCCAAGAGACCCAGTACTTC. This codes for CASSQSSGQETQYF.

This clonotype was found a few times. The chain links TRBV12-3 or TRBV12-4 to TRBJ1-2; D remains ambiguous. This CDR3 region has 12 residues. The V end was cut by 4 bases, the J end by 7 bases, with 10 bases between. CDR3 DNA: TGTGCCAGCAGTTCTGTTCCCGGTGGCTACACCTTC. It specifies CASSSVPGGYTF.

This chain links TRBV28 with TRBJ2-3; 10 bases are a match to TRBD2. V lost 5 bases to trimming and J lost 1 base; unmatched junction nucleotides: 6. The CDR3 totals 16 residues. The germline V gene has CDR1 MDHEN and CDR2 SYDVKM. DNA for the CDR3: TGTGCCAGCAGTCGGACTAGCGGCTACGGCACAGATACGCAGTATTTT. Its translation: CASSRTSGYGTDTQYF. Full variable domain (remainder filled in from reference TRBV28 and TRBJ2-3): DVKVTQSSRYLVKRTGEKVFLECVQDMDHENMFWYRQDPGLGLRLIYFSYDVKMKEKGDIPEGYSVSREKKERFSLILESASTNQTSMYLCASSRTSGYGTDTQYFGPGTRLTVL.

There are many counts of this clonotype. The chain links TRBV7-3 to TRBJ2-1, with D perhaps TRBD2 (6 bases). V was clipped by 5 bases and J by 3 bases, with 17 bases between them. The CDR3 spans 16 residues. Germline V CDR1 and CDR2: SGHTA, FQGTGA. DNA for the CDR3: TGTGCCAGCAGCCCTAATCCCGGACTACACTACAATGAGCAGTTCTTC. This sequence encodes CASSPNPGLHYNEQFF.

The chain links TRBV3-1 to TRBJ1-2, with 7 nucleotides matching TRBD1. J lost 4 bases, V lost 4 bases, and 12 bases had no gene match. This CDR3 has 16 residues. CDR1 is LGHDT, CDR2 YNNKEL, per germline (reference sequence). The CDR3 nucleotides are TGTGCCAGCAGCCCCTCAAGGGCGGGACAGAGCTATGGCTACACCTTC. Translated, it gives CASSPSRAGQSYGYTF.

The J gene is TRBJ2-3, the V gene TRBV10-3, with D perhaps assigned TRBD1 or TRBD2 (6 bases each). Trimming pared 3 bases from V and 4 bases from J, leaving 14 bases between. The CDR3 loop spans 15 amino acids. CDR1 ENHRY and CDR2 SYGVKD come from the germline V gene. CDR3 nucleotides: TGTGCCATCAGTGATTGGGGGGCTTGGGCAGATACGCAGTATTTT. This encodes CAISDWGAWADTQYF.

This clonotype came up a few times. The V gene is TRBV5-5, the J gene TRBJ2-7; no firm D call. The CDR3 covers 14 residues. V lost 6 bases and J 6 bases, leaving 19 bases between the germline ends. Germline CDR1 is SGHKS and CDR2 is YYEKEE (reference sequence). CDR3 loop: CASTPRAPFGEQYF. CDR3 DNA: TGTGCCAGCACTCCCCGGGCCCCGTTCGGCGAGCAGTACTTC.

This clonotype was picked up a small number of times. This chain links TRBV27 with TRBJ2-3; 13 nucleotides match TRBD2. This CDR3 spans 17 amino acids. V was clipped by 4 bases and J by 5 bases; unmatched bases: 9. Germline-derived CDR1 and CDR2 are MNHEY and SMNVEV (reference sequence). The CDR3 bases are TGTGCCAGCAGTTCCCGGACTAGCGGGGGAGACGGAGATACGCAGTATTTT. This sequence encodes CASSSRTSGGDGDTQYF.

This clonotype was detected only a few times. The V and J genes are TRBV4-3 and TRBJ2-1, with TRBD2 matching over 9 bases. Germline assignment: CDR1 LGHNA and CDR2 YSLEER. The CDR3 contains 17 residues. J was trimmed by 0 bases and V by 4 bases; bases with no gene match: 7. Here the CDR3 DNA reads TGCGCCAGCAGCCCCCGGTCTAGCGGGGCCTCCTACAATGAGCAGTTCTTC. It specifies CASSPRSSGASYNEQFF.

This clonotype has more than one count but fewer than ten. The CDR3 region has the DNA TGTGCCAGCAGCTTAGCGAAAGGGGACAATGAGCAGTTCTTC. Protein: CASSLAKGDNEQFF. The V gene is TRBV7-9, the J gene TRBJ2-1; tentatively, D is TRBD1 (5 bases). CDR1 and CDR2 from the germline V gene are SEHNR and FQNEAQ (reference sequence). Trimming stripped 0 bases from V and 5 bases from J, with 8 bases between. The CDR3 length is 14 residues.

The V gene is TRBV5-1, the J gene TRBJ2-5; 9 bases are shared with TRBD2. V lost 3 bases to trimming and J lost 1 base; unmatched junction nucleotides: 1. Germline loops: CDR1 SGHRS, CDR2 YFSETQ. The CDR3 runs 14 residues. In DNA form, the CDR3 reads TGCGCCAGCAGCTCGCGGGGGGGCCAAGAGACCCAGTACTTC. Its translation: CASSSRGGQETQYF.

This clonotype was found many times. The chain uses TRBV6-2 or TRBV6-3 and TRBJ1-6; D is perhaps TRBD1 (6 bases). CDR3 size: 14 residues. The germline V and J ends were trimmed by 5 bases and 11 bases, with 16 bases remaining between them. CDR1 MNHEY and CDR2 SVGEGT come from the germline V gene. The CDR3 DNA sequence: TGTGCCAGCAGTCTACAGGGTTCTGGGACACCCCTCCACTTT. This sequence encodes CASSLQGSGTPLHF.

The rearrangement uses TRBV6-1 and TRBJ2-5, with D tentatively TRBD2 (6 bases). V lost 6 bases to trimming and J lost 5 bases, with 16 bases between them. The CDR3 totals 14 residues. CDR1 MNHNS and CDR2 SASEGT come from the germline V gene. In DNA, the CDR3 is TGTGCCAGCAGAGCTTGGACGGGAGCGGAGACCCAGTACTTC. As protein: CASRAWTGAETQYF.

This clonotype was counted only a few times. The gene calls are TRBV27 and TRBJ1-1, with 7 bases fitting TRBD1. Losses at the gene ends were 4 bases for V and 8 bases for J; bases not matched to a gene: 7. The length of the CDR3 is 13 residues. Germline V gives CDR1 MNHEY, CDR2 SMNVEV (reference sequence). CDR3 coding DNA: TGTGCCAGCAGTTGGGGGCGGACAGGAGAAGCTTTCTTT. Translation: CASSWGRTGEAFF.

The CDR3 nucleotides are TGTGCCAGCAGCCAATCCGCGGAAACTAATGAAAAACTGTTTTTT. Protein product: CASSQSAETNEKLFF. V and J are TRBV3-1 and TRBJ1-4, with D uncertain. Germline-derived CDR1 and CDR2 are LGHDT and YNNKEL (reference sequence). Trimming removed 2 bases from V and 1 base from J, with 8 bases in between. This CDR3 spans 15 amino acids.

The rearrangement links TRBV7-9 to TRBJ1-3; no clear D gene. Trimming removed 5 bases at V and 3 bases at J, with 11 bases between. Germline CDR1 SEHNR, CDR2 FQNEAQ (reference sequence). This CDR3 has 14 amino acids. The CDR3 here is CASSPRTVGNTIYF. The CDR3 nucleotides are TGTGCCAGCAGCCCCAGGACGGTTGGAAACACCATATATTTT.

CDR3 coding DNA: TGTGCCAGCAGCTTATCAACGGGGGCCTCCGAAGAGACCCAGTACTTC. Protein product: CASSLSTGASEETQYF. The chain recombines TRBV7-2 with TRBJ2-5; the D call may be TRBD1 or TRBD2 (6 bases each). This CDR3 is 16 amino acids long. The V end was cut by 2 bases, the J end by 3 bases, with 16 bases between. The germline CDR1 and CDR2 sequences are SGHTA and FQGNSA. Complete variable domain (other parts from reference TRBV7-2 and TRBJ2-5): GAGVSQSPSNKVTEKGKDVELRCDPISGHTALYWYRQSLGQGLEFLIYFQGNSAPDKSGLPSDRFSAERTGGSVSTLTIQRTQQEDSAVYLCASSLSTGASEETQYFGPGTRLLVL.

This clonotype was observed a handful of times. CDR3 residues: CASRGDLVAGELFF. The CDR3 coding sequence is TGCGCCAGCAGAGGGGACCTGGTGGCCGGGGAGCTGTTTTTT. The V gene is TRBV5-1, the J gene TRBJ2-2, with D perhaps TRBD1 or TRBD2 (5 bases each). Per germline, CDR1 SGHRS and CDR2 YFSETQ. The length of the CDR3 is 14 residues. The V end was cut by 5 bases, the J end by 6 bases, with 14 bases between.

The chain combines TRBV6-5 with TRBJ2-2; D gene unclear. Germline-derived CDR1 and CDR2 are MNHEY and SVGAGI. The ends were cut back, 1 base at V and 6 bases at J, with 9 bases in the middle. The CDR3 is 14 amino acids. Here the CDR3 DNA reads TGTGCCAGCAGTTACTTGTCAGACGCCGGGGAGCTGTTTTTT. This sequence encodes CASSYLSDAGELFF.

This chain connects TRBV7-2 to TRBJ2-7, with TRBD1 identical over 10 bases. This CDR3 contains 14 residues. V was clipped by 5 bases and J by 7 bases; unmatched bases: 8. CDR1 SGHTA and CDR2 FQGNSA come from the germline V gene. In nucleotides, the CDR3 is TGTGCCAGCAGCCTACCCGGACAGGGGGGAGAGCAGTACTTC. Its translation is CASSLPGQGGEQYF.

The chain has TRBV7-3 and TRBJ2-1; D might be TRBD2 (6 bases). The CDR3 loop spans 15 amino acids. Trimming removed 1 base at V and 8 bases at J, with 15 bases between. From germline, CDR1 is SGHTA and CDR2 FQGTGA. DNA of the CDR3: TGTGCCAGCAGCTTAAACAGACTAGTCATGGATGAGCAGTTCTTC. Translating gives CASSLNRLVMDEQFF.

This clonotype has just a few counts. The genes are TRBV5-5 and TRBJ2-7, with D possibly matching TRBD1 (6 bases). V lost 0 bases and J lost 3, with 10 bases in between. Germline V gene data show CDR1 as SGHKS and CDR2 as YYEKEE (reference sequence). This CDR3 spans 14 amino acids. The CDR3 spells CASSLEGRGYEQYV. In DNA form, the CDR3 reads TGTGCCAGCAGCTTGGAGGGCAGGGGCTACGAGCAGTACGTC.

V is TRBV5-1 and J is TRBJ1-1, with 7 bases fitting TRBD1. Looked up from germline, CDR1 is SGHRS and CDR2 is YFSETQ. V was pared by 3 bases and J by 5 bases, with 10 bases of the junction left unmatched. The CDR3 spans 15 residues. The chain's CDR3 is CASSSQGVAETEAFF. The CDR3 nucleotides read TGCGCCAGCAGCTCGCAGGGGGTGGCAGAGACTGAAGCTTTCTTT.

The CDR3 loop is CSVQGLGNTEAFF. The CDR3 region has the DNA TGCAGCGTCCAGGGGCTGGGAAACACTGAAGCTTTCTTT. This chain joins TRBV29-1 and TRBJ1-1; maybe TRBD1 (6 bases). CDR1 SQVTM and CDR2 ANQGSEA come from the germline V gene. The V end was cut by 6 bases, the J end by 2 bases, with 13 bases between. This CDR3 comprises 13 residues.

Only a few counts were recorded for this clonotype. The chain recombines TRBV6-2 or TRBV6-3 with TRBJ2-1; possible D gene TRBD2, 6 bases. This CDR3 is 14 amino acids long. The germline gives CDR1 MNHEY, CDR2 SVGEGT. The V end was cut by 8 bases, the J end by 2 bases, with 13 bases between. The CDR3 DNA is TGTGCCAGCTACGGGGTAGCGGCCTACAATGAGCAGTTCTTC. Its protein product is CASYGVAAYNEQFF.

This clonotype was counted between two and nine times. V gene TRBV6-6 combines with J gene TRBJ2-1; the D call may be TRBD1 or TRBD2 (6 bases each). Trimming removed 7 bases from V and 5 bases from J, with 15 bases in between. The V gene's germline CDR1 is MNHNY and CDR2 SVGAGI (reference sequence). This CDR3 has 14 residues. CDR3 DNA: TGTGCCAGCAAATTTACGGGGGCCGACAATGAGCAGTTCTTC. Its translation: CASKFTGADNEQFF.